Listed below are T cell receptor beta chains from one sample, sequenced in a study of blood T cell repertoires in COVID-19. TCRdb's table, derived via immunoSEQ multiplex PCR, lists solely in-frame clones and lacks some. The sample shows tens of thousands of clones, 80% to 90% of them seen only once. The specimen was peripheral blood. These receptors were collected from a human donor in a cohort sampled during active COVID-19. CDR3s include the opening cysteine and the closing phenylalanine or tryptophan. A D gene is named only where the DNA matches it firmly. The size of a clone is reported for some rows only, either as once, few or many, or as a class for expanded clones.

v_gene	d_gene	j_gene	abundance	CDR3aa	CDR3nt
TRBV20-1	TRBD2	TRBJ2-7	NA	CSASVLPGGSPSYEQYF	TGCAGTGCTAGTGTCCTTCCGGGCGGGAGTCCCTCCTACGAGCAGTACTTC
TRBV3-1/TRBV3-2	NA	TRBJ1-2	NA	CASSPTGTGYTF	TGTGCCAGCAGCCCCACAGGGACGGGCTACACCTTC
TRBV7-3	TRBD2	TRBJ2-1	NA	CASSLLSGTSGKDEQFF	TGTGCCAGCAGCTTACTTTCCGGGACTAGCGGGAAAGATGAGCAGTTCTTC
TRBV5-8	NA	TRBJ1-2	NA	CASSLEQGRIYGYTF	TGTGCCAGCAGCTTGGAACAGGGTCGCATCTATGGCTACACCTTC
TRBV27	NA	TRBJ2-3	NA	CASSSTGTLGDTQYF	TGTGCCAGCAGTTCGACAGGGACTTTGGGGGATACGCAGTATTTT
TRBV6-5	NA	TRBJ1-1	NA	CASMYSPLNTEAFF	TGTGCCAGCATGTACAGTCCCCTAAACACTGAAGCTTTCTTT
TRBV28	NA	TRBJ2-2	NA	CASSPSGLNTGELFF	TGTGCCAGCAGCCCCTCGGGACTGAACACCGGGGAGCTGTTTTTT
TRBV13	NA	TRBJ1-3	NA	CASREETAGNTIYF	TGTGCCAGCAGGGAGGAGACCGCTGGAAACACCATATATTTT
TRBV27	TRBD1	TRBJ1-1	NA	CASSLLVPGQPNTEAFF	TGTGCCAGCAGTTTACTAGTCCCGGGACAGCCGAACACTGAAGCTTTCTTT
TRBV12-1	NA	TRBJ2-7	few	CASSSNRFRYEQYF	TGTGCCAGCAGCTCTAACCGGTTCCGCTACGAGCAGTACTTC
TRBV25-1	NA	TRBJ2-1	NA	CASSEGVGGEEQFF	TGTGCCAGCAGTGAGGGTGTAGGTGGAGAGGAGCAGTTCTTC
TRBV5-4	NA	TRBJ2-3	NA	CASTPPGGGDTQYF	TGTGCCAGCACCCCCCCTGGGGGAGGAGATACGCAGTATTTT
TRBV6-5	NA	TRBJ2-7	NA	CASSYSTGEATYEQYF	TGTGCCAGCAGTTACTCGACGGGGGAGGCTACCTACGAGCAGTACTTC
TRBV18	TRBD1	TRBJ1-5	NA	CASSPTGAIDQPQHF	TGTGCCAGCTCACCGACAGGGGCAATAGATCAGCCCCAGCATTTT
TRBV15	TRBD2	TRBJ2-5	NA	CATSRDRLAGAMETQYF	TGTGCCACCAGCAGAGATCGCCTAGCGGGAGCGATGGAGACCCAGTACTTC
TRBV9	NA	TRBJ1-2	NA	CASSALGGYGYTF	TGTGCCAGCAGCGCCCTTGGCGGATATGGCTACACCTTC
TRBV11-2	NA	TRBJ2-1	NA	CASSPDWNEQFF	TGTGCCAGCAGTCCGGACTGGAATGAGCAGTTCTTC
TRBV7-9	TRBD1	TRBJ2-1	NA	CASSSFGTVGNEQFF	TGTGCCAGCAGCTCCTTCGGGACAGTAGGCAATGAGCAGTTCTTC
TRBV6-5	NA	TRBJ1-2	once	CASRTSDKSNYGYTF	TGTGCCAGCAGGACGTCCGACAAGTCTAACTATGGCTACACCTTC
TRBV28	TRBD1	TRBJ2-7	once	CASSFLGAGGKYEQYF	TGTGCCAGCAGTTTTCTAGGGGCAGGGGGCAAGTACGAGCAGTACTTC
TRBV11-2	NA	TRBJ2-3	NA	CASSLGFAEQDTQYF	TGTGCCAGCAGCTTAGGATTCGCGGAGCAGGATACGCAGTATTTT
TRBV5-4	TRBD2	TRBJ2-1	NA	CASSLGGTSGYNEQFF	TGTGCCAGCAGCTTGGGGGGGACTAGCGGGTACAATGAGCAGTTCTTC
TRBV9	TRBD1	TRBJ1-3	NA	CASSVGTGTGNTIYF	TGTGCCAGCAGCGTAGGGACAGGGACTGGAAACACCATATATTTT
TRBV11-2	TRBD2	TRBJ2-1	NA	CASSAGLAGGPVFNEQFF	TGTGCCAGCAGCGCGGGACTAGCGGGAGGGCCGGTGTTCAATGAGCAGTTCTTC
TRBV7-3	TRBD1	TRBJ1-2	NA	CASSPQGFDGYTF	TGTGCCAGCAGCCCACAGGGGTTTGATGGCTACACCTTC
TRBV28	NA	TRBJ1-1	NA	CASSFGVGQAFF	TGTGCCAGCAGTTTTGGGGTGGGGCAGGCTTTCTTT
TRBV23-1	NA	TRBJ1-1	NA	CASLGAAAEAFF	TGCGCCAGCCTAGGGGCGGCGGCTGAAGCTTTCTTT
TRBV18	NA	TRBJ1-1	NA	CASSPRAGSDKAFF	TGTGCCAGCTCACCACGTGCGGGCTCCGATAAAGCTTTCTTT
TRBV2	TRBD2	TRBJ2-5	NA	CASRGLAGGKWETQYF	TGTGCCAGCAGGGGACTAGCGGGAGGAAAGTGGGAGACCCAGTACTTC
TRBV6-6	NA	TRBJ1-1	once	CASSYLKRGTEAFF	TGTGCCAGCAGTTACCTCAAACGGGGGACTGAAGCTTTCTTT
TRBV29-1	NA	TRBJ1-1	NA	CSGGVSMNTEAFF	TGCAGCGGGGGAGTTAGTATGAACACTGAAGCTTTCTTT
TRBV6-1	NA	TRBJ1-1	NA	CASREWTFVGPGTEAFF	TGTGCCAGCAGGGAATGGACTTTTGTGGGCCCGGGGACTGAAGCTTTCTTT
TRBV2	NA	TRBJ1-2	NA	CASISGADYGYTF	TGTGCCAGCATTTCAGGGGCGGACTATGGCTACACCTTC
TRBV4-1	NA	TRBJ2-5	NA	CASSLDGGGETQYF	TGCGCCAGCAGCCTAGACGGCGGCGGGGAGACCCAGTACTTC
TRBV7-8	TRBD1	TRBJ1-2	once	CASSLGTGGAYGYTF	TGTGCCAGCAGCTTAGGGACAGGGGGGGCCTATGGCTACACCTTC
TRBV28	TRBD2	TRBJ2-1	once	CASSLESGSSYNEQFF	TGTGCCAGCAGTTTAGAAAGCGGGAGCTCCTACAATGAGCAGTTCTTC
TRBV11-1	NA	TRBJ2-7	once	CASSSHETSWNYEQYF	TGTGCCAGCAGCTCTCACGAGACATCTTGGAATTACGAGCAGTACTTC
TRBV7-6	TRBD1	TRBJ2-1	NA	CASSLGGLVTYNEQFF	TGTGCCAGCAGTCTAGGGGGCCTAGTGACCTACAATGAGCAGTTCTTC
TRBV29-1	TRBD2	TRBJ2-3	once	CSLGLSTDTQYF	TGCAGCCTGGGACTATCCACAGATACGCAGTATTTT
TRBV14	NA	TRBJ1-1	NA	CASSQVGTRPAFF	TGTGCCAGCAGCCAAGTCGGGACAAGACCCGCTTTCTTT
TRBV9	NA	TRBJ2-1	once	CASSVGYSNEQFF	TGTGCCAGCAGCGTAGGTTACTCCAATGAGCAGTTCTTC
TRBV11-3	TRBD1	TRBJ2-3	NA	CASSPQGDSSTDTQYF	TGTGCCAGCAGTCCTCAGGGGGATTCGAGCACAGATACGCAGTATTTT